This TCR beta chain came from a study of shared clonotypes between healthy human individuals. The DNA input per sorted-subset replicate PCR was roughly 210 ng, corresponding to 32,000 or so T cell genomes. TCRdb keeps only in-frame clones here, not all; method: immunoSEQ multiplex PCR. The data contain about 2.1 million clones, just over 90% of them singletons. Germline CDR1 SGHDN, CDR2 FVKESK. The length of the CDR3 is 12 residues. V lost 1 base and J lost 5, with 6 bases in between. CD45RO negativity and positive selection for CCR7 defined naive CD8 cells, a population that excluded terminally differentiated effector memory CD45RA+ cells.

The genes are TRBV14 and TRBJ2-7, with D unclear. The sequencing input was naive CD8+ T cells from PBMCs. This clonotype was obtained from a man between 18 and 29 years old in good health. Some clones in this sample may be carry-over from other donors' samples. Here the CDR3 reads CASSQGNHEQYF. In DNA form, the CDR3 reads TGTGCCAGCAGCCAAGGGAACCACGAGCAGTACTTC. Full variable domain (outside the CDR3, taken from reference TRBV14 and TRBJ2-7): EAGVTQFPSHSVIEKGQTVTLRCDPISGHDNLYWYRRVMGKEIKFLLHFVKESKQDESGMPNNRFLAERTGGTYSTLKVQPAELEDSGVYFCASSQGNHEQYFGPGTRLTVT.